The clone carrying this TCR beta chain was detected only once. The data originate from a study of blood T cell repertoires in COVID-19. At the level of the study: Samples representing acute and convalescent COVID-19 were sourced from the United States, Italy and Spain.

Authors' processing steps: The authors estimated nucleated cell counts from reference gene primer amplification. Sequencing was performed with immunoSEQ multiplex PCR; in TCRdb, only in-frame clones are kept and a portion is missing. D and trimming come from the DNA, and the V and J calls and clone size come from that table. The sample lists 250,000 to 300,000 clones, around four fifths seen once, with around 5.4% in the top ten. The sequence was collected from an elderly man with acute or convalescent COVID-19. The source material was peripheral blood.

Here the CDR3 reads CASSREDRGGYTF. The CDR3 region has the DNA TGTGCCAGCAGCCGAGAGGACAGGGGAGGCTACACCTTC. The V and J genes are TRBV3-1 (or the pseudogene TRBV3-2) and TRBJ1-2; 9 bases align to TRBD1. Trimming at V came to 4 bases and at J to 8 bases, leaving 5 bases not matched to a gene. The germline V gene has CDR1 LGHDT and CDR2 YNNKEL (reference sequence). The CDR3 runs to 13 residues.